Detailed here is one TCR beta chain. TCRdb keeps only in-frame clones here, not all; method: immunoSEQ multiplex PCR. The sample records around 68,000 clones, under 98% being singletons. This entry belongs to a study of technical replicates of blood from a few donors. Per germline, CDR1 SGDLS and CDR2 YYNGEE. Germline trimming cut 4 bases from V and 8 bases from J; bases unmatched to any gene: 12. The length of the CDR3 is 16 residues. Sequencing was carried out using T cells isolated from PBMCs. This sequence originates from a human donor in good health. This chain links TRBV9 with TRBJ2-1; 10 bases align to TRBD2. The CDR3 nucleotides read TGTGCCAGCAGCCCCCGCCTAGCGGGAGAAGTGCATGAGCAGTTCTTC. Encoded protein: CASSPRLAGEVHEQFF. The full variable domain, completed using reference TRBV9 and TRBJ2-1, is DSGVTQTPKHLITATGQRVTLRCSPRSGDLSVYWYQQSLDQGLQFLIQYYNGEERAKGNILERFSAQQFPDLHSELNLSSLELGDSALYFCASSPRLAGEVHEQFFGPGTRLTVL.